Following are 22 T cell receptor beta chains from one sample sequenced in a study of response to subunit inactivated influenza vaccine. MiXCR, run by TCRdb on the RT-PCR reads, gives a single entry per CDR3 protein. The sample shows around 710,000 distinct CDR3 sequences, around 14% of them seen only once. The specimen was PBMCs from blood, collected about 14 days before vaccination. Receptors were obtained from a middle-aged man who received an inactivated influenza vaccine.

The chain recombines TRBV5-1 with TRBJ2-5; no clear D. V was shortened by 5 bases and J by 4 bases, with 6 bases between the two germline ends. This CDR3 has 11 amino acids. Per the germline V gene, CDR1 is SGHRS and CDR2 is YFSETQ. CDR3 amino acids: CASSGSETQYF. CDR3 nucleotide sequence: TGCGCCAGCAGTGGTTCAGAGACCCAGTACTTC.

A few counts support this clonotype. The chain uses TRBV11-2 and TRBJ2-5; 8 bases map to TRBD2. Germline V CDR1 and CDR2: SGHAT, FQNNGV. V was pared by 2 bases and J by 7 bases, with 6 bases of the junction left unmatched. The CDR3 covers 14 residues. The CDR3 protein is CASSLTSGDGTQYF. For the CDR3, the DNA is TGTGCCAGCAGCTTAACTAGCGGCGATGGGACCCAGTACTTC.

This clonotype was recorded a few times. Here the CDR3 reads CASSPTGQNHEQYF. The CDR3 DNA sequence: TGTGCCAGCAGTCCTACTGGACAGAACCACGAGCAGTACTTC. The V and J genes are TRBV28 and TRBJ2-7, with a possible D match to TRBD1 (6 bases). Germline CDR1 is MDHEN and CDR2 is SYDVKM. The CDR3 covers 14 residues. V lost 5 bases to trimming and J lost 5 bases, with 16 bases between them. The full variable domain, with the rest looked up from reference TRBV28 and TRBJ2-7, is DVKVTQSSRYLVKRTGEKVFLECVQDMDHENMFWYRQDPGLGLRLIYFSYDVKMKEKGDIPEGYSVSREKKERFSLILESASTNQTSMYLCASSPTGQNHEQYFGPGTRLTVT.

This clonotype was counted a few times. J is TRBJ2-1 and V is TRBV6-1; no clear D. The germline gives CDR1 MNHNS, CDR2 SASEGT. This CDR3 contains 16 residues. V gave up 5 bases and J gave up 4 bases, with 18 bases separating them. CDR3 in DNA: TGTGCCAGCAGTCCCCCGGAAGCCACGACATACAATGAGCAGTTCTTC. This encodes CASSPPEATTYNEQFF.

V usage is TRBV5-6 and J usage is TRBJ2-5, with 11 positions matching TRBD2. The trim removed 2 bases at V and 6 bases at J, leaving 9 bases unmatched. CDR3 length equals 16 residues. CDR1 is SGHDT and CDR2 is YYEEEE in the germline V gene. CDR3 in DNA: TGTGCCAGCAGCTTTCCTAGCGGGGGGCACGGGAAGACCCAGTACTTC. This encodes CASSFPSGGHGKTQYF.

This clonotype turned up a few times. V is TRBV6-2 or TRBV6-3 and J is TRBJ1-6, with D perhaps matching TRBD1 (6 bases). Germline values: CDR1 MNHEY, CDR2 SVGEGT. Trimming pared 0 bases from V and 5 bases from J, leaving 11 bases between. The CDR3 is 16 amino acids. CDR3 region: CASSYSRTENNSPLHF. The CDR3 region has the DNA TGTGCCAGCAGTTACTCTCGGACAGAGAATAATTCACCCCTCCACTTT.

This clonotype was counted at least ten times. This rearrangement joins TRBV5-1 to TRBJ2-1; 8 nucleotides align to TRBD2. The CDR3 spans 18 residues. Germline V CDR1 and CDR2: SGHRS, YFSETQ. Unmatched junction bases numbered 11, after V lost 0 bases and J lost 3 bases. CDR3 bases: TGCGCCAGCAGCTTGGGCTTTGATAGCGGGGAGAACTACAATGAGCAGTTCTTC. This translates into CASSLGFDSGENYNEQFF.

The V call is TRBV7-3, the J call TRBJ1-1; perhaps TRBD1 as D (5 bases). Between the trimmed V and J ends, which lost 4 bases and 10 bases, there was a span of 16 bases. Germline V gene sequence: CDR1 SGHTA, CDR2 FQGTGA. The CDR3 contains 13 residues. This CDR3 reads CASSSGGRSPAFF. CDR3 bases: TGTGCCAGCAGCTCGGGGGGACGGTCCCCAGCTTTCTTT. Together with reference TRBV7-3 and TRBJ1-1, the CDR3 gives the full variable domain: GAGVSQTPSNKVTEKGKYVELRCDPISGHTALYWYRQSLGQGPEFLIYFQGTGAADDSGLPNDRFFAVRPEGSVSTLKIQRTERGDSAVYLCASSSGGRSPAFFGQGTRLTVV.

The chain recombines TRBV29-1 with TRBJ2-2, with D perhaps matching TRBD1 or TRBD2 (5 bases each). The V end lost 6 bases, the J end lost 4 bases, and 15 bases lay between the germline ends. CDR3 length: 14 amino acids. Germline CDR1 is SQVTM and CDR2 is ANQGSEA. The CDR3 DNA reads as TGCAGCGTGGGCGAGGGGCTGGGCACCGGGGAGCTGTTTTTT. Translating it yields CSVGEGLGTGELFF.

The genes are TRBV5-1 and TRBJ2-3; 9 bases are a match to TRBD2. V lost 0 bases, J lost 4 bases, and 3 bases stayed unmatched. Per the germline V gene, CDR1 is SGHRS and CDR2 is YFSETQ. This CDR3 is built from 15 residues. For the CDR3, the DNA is TGCGCCAGCAGCTTGGGCGGGGGGGCCTCAGATACGCAGTATTTT. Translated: CASSLGGGASDTQYF.

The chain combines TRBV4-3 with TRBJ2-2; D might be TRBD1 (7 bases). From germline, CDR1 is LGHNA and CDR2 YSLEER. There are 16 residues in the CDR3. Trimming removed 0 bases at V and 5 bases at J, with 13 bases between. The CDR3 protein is CASSQEGGGRTGELFF. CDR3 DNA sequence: TGCGCCAGCAGCCAAGAAGGAGGGGGCCGAACCGGGGAGCTGTTTTTT.

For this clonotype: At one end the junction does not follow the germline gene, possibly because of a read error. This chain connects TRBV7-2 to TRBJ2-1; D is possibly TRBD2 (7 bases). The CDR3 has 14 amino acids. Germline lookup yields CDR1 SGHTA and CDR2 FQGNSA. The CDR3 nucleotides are TGTGCCAGCAGCTTAGCGGGGGGGCGCAATGGGCAGTTCTTC. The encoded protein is CASSLAGGRNGQFF.

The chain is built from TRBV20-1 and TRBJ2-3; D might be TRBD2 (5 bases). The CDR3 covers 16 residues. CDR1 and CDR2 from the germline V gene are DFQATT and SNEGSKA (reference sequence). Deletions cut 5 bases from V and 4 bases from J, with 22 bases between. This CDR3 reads CSAQLGPYNFADTQYF. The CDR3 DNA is TGCAGTGCTCAACTAGGTCCTTATAATTTCGCAGATACGCAGTATTTT.

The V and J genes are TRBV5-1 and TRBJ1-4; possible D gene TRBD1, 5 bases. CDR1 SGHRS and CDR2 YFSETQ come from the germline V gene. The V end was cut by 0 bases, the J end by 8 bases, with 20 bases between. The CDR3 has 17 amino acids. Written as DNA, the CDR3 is TGCGCCAGCAGCTTGGCCTTAACGGACATGGATGGAGAAAAACTGTTTTTT. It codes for CASSLALTDMDGEKLFF.

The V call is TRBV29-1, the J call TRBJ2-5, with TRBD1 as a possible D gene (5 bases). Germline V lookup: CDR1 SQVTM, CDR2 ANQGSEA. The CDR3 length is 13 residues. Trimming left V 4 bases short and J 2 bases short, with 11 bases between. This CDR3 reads CSVAGPGQETQYF. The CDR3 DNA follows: TGCAGCGTTGCAGGGCCAGGACAAGAGACCCAGTACTTC.

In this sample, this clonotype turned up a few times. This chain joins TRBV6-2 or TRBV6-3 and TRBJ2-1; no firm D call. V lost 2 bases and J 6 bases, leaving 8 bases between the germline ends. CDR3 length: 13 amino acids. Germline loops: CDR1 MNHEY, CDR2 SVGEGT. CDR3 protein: CASSYDKGNEQFF. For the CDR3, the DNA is TGTGCCAGCAGTTACGATAAGGGCAATGAGCAGTTCTTC.

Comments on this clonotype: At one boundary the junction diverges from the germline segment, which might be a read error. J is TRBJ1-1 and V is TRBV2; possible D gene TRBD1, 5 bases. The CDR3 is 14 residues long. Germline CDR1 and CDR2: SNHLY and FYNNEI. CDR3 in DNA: TGTGCCAGCTGTGAGGGGCGTCGGAACACTGAAGCTTTCTTT. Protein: CASCEGRRNTEAFF.

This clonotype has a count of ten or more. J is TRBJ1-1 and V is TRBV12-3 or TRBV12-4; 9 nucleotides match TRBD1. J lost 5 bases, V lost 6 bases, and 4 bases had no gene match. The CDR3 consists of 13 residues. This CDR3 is CASRRTGETEAFF. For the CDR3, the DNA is TGTGCCAGCAGGCGGACAGGGGAAACTGAAGCTTTCTTT.

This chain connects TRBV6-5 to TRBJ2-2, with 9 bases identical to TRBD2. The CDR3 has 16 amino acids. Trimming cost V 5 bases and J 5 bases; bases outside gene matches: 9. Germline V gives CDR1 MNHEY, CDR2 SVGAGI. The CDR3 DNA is TGTGCCAGCAGTACTTTAGCGGGAGTTCAGACCGGGGAGCTGTTTTTT. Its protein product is CASSTLAGVQTGELFF.

CDR3 residues: CSARDRFTDTQYF. CDR3 DNA sequence: TGCAGTGCTAGAGATCGTTTCACAGATACGCAGTATTTT. The rearrangement joins TRBV20-1 to TRBJ2-3, with no clear D. V lost 0 bases and J lost 2, with 6 bases in between. The length of the CDR3 is 13 residues. Germline values: CDR1 DFQATT, CDR2 SNEGSKA (reference sequence).

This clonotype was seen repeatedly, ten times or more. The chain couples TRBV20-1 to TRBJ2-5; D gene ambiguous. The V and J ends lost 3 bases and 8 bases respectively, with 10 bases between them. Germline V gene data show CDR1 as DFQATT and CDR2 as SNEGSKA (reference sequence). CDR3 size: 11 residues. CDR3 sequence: CSASPRTTQYF. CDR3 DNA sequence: TGCAGTGCTAGTCCCCGGACCACCCAGTACTTC.

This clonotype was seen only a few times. CDR3 DNA sequence: TGTGCCAGCAGCTTAGAAGCGCCCGGGGTGGGATACAATGAGCAGTTCTTC. This sequence encodes CASSLEAPGVGYNEQFF. The V gene is TRBV11-2, the J gene TRBJ2-1, with D possibly TRBD2 on 5 matching bases. V lost 0 bases and J lost 4, with 16 bases in between. This CDR3 region has 17 residues. CDR1 and CDR2 (germline): SGHAT, FQNNGV.